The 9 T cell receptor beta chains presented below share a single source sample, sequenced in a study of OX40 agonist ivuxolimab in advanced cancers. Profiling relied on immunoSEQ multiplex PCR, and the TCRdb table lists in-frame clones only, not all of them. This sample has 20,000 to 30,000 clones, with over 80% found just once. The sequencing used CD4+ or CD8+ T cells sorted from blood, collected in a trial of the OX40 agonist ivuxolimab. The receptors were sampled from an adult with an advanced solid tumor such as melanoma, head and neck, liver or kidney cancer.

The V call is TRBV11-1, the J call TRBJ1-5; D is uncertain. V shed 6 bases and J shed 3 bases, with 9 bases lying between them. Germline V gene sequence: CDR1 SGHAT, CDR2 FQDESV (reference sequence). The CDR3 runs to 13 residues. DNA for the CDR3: TGTGCCAGCAGTCAGTCGAACAATCAGCCCCAGCATTTT. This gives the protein CASSQSNNQPQHF.

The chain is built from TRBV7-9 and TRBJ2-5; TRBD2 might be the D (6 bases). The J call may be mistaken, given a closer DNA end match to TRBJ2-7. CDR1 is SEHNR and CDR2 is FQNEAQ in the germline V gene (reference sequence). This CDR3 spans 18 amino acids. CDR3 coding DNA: TGTGCCAGCAGCTCCCCCACACTCGGAGGGGTCCGACCATACGAGCAGTACTTC. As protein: CASSSPTLGGVRPYEQYF.

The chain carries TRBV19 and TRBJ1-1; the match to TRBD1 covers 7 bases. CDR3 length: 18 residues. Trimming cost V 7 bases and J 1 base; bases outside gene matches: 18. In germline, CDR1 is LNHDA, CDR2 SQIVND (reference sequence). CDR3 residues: CASTEKGKYRGKNTEAFF. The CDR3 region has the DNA TGTGCCAGTACCGAAAAGGGGAAGTACAGGGGTAAGAACACTGAAGCTTTCTTT.

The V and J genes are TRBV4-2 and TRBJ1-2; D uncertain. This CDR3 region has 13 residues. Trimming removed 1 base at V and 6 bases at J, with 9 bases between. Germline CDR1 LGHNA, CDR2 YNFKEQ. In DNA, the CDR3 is TGTGCCAGCAGCCAAGGGATGAATAATGGCTACACCTTC. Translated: CASSQGMNNGYTF.

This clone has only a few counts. The CDR3 sequence is CASQKSGYSPLHF. CDR3 DNA: TGTGCCAGTCAAAAGTCGGGGTATTCACCCCTCCACTTT. The chain is built from TRBV27 and TRBJ1-6; no definite D call. Germline lookup yields CDR1 MNHEY and CDR2 SMNVEV (reference sequence). V lost 9 bases and J lost 8, with 14 bases in between. The CDR3 is 13 residues long.

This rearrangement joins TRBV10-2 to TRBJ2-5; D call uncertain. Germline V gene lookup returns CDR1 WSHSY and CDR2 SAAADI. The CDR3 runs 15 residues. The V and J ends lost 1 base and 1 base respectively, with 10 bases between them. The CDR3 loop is CASSEYERLQETQYF. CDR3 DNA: TGCGCCAGCAGTGAGTACGAGCGCCTCCAAGAGACCCAGTACTTC.

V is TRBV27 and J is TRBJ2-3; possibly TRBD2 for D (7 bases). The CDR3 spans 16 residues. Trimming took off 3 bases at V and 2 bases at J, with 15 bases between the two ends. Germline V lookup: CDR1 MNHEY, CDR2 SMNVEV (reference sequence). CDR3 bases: TGTGCCAGCAGTTTTTTGGCGGGGGCCAACACAGATACGCAGTATTTT. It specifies CASSFLAGANTDTQYF.

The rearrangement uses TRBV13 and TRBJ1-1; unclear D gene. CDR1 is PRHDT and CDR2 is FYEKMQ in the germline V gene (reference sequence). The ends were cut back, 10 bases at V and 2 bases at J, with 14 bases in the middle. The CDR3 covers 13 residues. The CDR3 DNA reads TGTGCCACCTCGGACCCGGGAAACACTGAAGCTTTCTTT. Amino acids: CATSDPGNTEAFF.

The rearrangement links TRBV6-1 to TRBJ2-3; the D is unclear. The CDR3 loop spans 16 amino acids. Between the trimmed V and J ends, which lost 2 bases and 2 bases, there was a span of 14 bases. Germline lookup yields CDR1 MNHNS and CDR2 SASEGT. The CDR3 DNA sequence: TGTGCCAGCAGTGAATTCTGGACCAAGACCACAGATACGCAGTATTTT. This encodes CASSEFWTKTTDTQYF.